The sequence of this T cell receptor (beta chain) was determined in a study of beta chain features in type 1 diabetes. Whole-study results and caveats: Researchers reported that naive, central memory and Treg TCRB repertoires appeared more similar in patients than in healthy donors. All four CD4+ subsets of Type 1 diabetes patients contained TCRB CDR3s that were moderately but significantly shorter.

In its sample, this clone was seen a few times. The antigen remains unidentified. This CDR3 comprises 13 residues. V was cut by 5 bases and J by 4 bases, with 14 bases left in between. Germline V gives CDR1 GTSNPN, CDR2 SVGIG (reference sequence). TCRB transcripts that were expressed got sequenced, as all of the isolated RNA had been reverse transcribed. Some clones are missing from TCRdb's copy, which holds only in-frame ones; the method was immunoSEQ multiplex PCR. The table lists 550,000 to 850,000 clones, 10% to 15% of them singletons, with approximately 0.022% in the top ten. The clonotype was recovered from a man aged 18 to 30 with type 1 diabetes. This chain uses TRBV30 with TRBJ1-1, with a weak D call TRBD1 (5 bases). The material sequenced was naive CD4+ T cells from blood. Written as DNA, the CDR3 is TGTGCCTGGGTGTCCGGCGGGGGCACTGAAGCTTTCTTT. Translated: CAWVSGGGTEAFF.